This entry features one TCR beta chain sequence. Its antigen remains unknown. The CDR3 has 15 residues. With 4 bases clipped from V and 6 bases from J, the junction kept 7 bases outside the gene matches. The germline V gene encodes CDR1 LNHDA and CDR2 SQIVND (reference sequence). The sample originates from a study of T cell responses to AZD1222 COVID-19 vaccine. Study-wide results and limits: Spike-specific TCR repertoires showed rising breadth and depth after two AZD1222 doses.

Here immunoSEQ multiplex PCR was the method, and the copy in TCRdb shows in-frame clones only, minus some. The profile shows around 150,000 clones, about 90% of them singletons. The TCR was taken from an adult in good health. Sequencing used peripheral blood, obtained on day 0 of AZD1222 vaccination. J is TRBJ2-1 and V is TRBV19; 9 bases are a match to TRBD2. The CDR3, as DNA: TGTGCCAGTAGTAATCCTAGCGGGACAGCCAATGAGCAGTTCTTC. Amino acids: CASSNPSGTANEQFF.